Given below is one T cell receptor (beta chain) in context. This clone was observed once. No antigen is known for it. The record has no base qualities; no much larger clone is one base away. The data originate from a study of blood T cell repertoires in COVID-19 (dated by TCRdb to 2020 to 2022). For context, the study as a whole: Samples from collaborators originated in the United States, Italy and Spain and spanned both the acute and convalescent phases of COVID-19. Nearly every sample came with metadata listing a de-identified subject ID, COVID-19 status, age in years and sex. Subjects who had been exposed to COVID-19, were actively infected with it, or had recovered from it provided the deeply sampled blood TCRbeta repertoires that made up the dataset. Where available, HLA class I and class II types were obtained from metadata supplied by the sample provider rather than from assay-based typing. The prospective study material was composed of cDNA or gDNA derived from T cells, B-cell-depleted T cells, or PBMCs. The samples were drawn from two sources: the first 160 participants of the ongoing ImmuneRACE study, and 1,000 to 1,500 subjects contributed by 6 global collaborators. The repertoires were released in a freely available public database intended as a resource for research on the immune response to SARS-CoV-2. Beyond this particular receptor, the publication reports: How much clinical and demographic metadata was included differed by source and by participant, and the metadata was provided uncurated.

TCRbeta CDR3 regions were amplified from genomic DNA using the immunoSEQ Assay, a bias-controlled multiplex PCR. Under the source paper's analysis protocol: The number of nucleated cells in each sample was estimated from the amplification of reference gene primers within the assay. To quantify the absolute abundance of each unique TCRbeta CDR3 rearrangement, sequence reads were collapsed and filtered. For each sample, productive Simpson clonality was calculated as the square root of Simpson's diversity index across productive rearrangements. The table was pulled from immuneACCESS by TCRdb, which kept in-frame rearrangements only. Such tables lose some clones; where checked, under half of the loss comes from unresolved V genes, and the rest has no known cause. V, J and clone size were drawn from that table, and D and trimming were deduced from the DNA. This sample is represented by some 40,000 clones; about 85% of them were singletons. The top ten clonotypes cover approximately 19% of the sample.

The collaborating institutions used their own protocols to collect whole blood in K2EDTA tubes. For TCRbeta analysis, collaborators shipped samples as frozen whole blood, isolated PBMCs, or DNA extracted from either of those sample types. Trimming costs V 8 bases and J 3 bases, and their ends lie 7 bases apart. The CDR3, cysteine through phenylalanine, is 11 amino acids long. The retained sequence is limited to the CDR3, 33 bases, with the frame set at the first base. For CDR1 and CDR2, the germline V gene (reference sequence) lists MNHEY and SMNVEV. The TCR comes from a man between 65 and 79 years old with acute or convalescent COVID-19. Here the chain combines TRBV27 and TRBJ1-2; the D gene lacks a confident call. Sequenced material: peripheral blood. The nucleotide sequence reads TGTGCCAGCGGAGACTACTATGGCTACACCTTC. This sequence encodes CASGDYYGYTF.